The next 3 T cell receptor beta chains were all read from a single sample in a study of cytomegalovirus exposure and HLA in healthy donors. PCR was performed using 60 Vbeta and 13 Jbeta primers. Sequencing used immunoSEQ multiplex PCR; TCRdb keeps in-frame clones, though not all of them. Among 150,000 to 200,000 clones, approximately 84% were seen once, and the ten largest hold roughly 2.8%. Sequenced sample: PBMCs. These receptors all stem from a woman between 45 and 65 years old in good health and CMV-seropositive.

The chain combines TRBV7-3 with TRBJ2-2; tentatively, D is TRBD2 (6 bases). Germline assignment: CDR1 SGHTA and CDR2 FQGTGA. Between the trimmed V and J ends, which lost 5 bases and 4 bases, there was a span of 14 bases. The CDR3 is 15 amino acids. CDR3: CASSRGRGSTGELFF. The CDR3, as DNA: TGTGCCAGCAGCCGCGGGCGGGGCTCCACCGGGGAGCTGTTTTTT.

V is TRBV5-4 and J is TRBJ1-1; the match to TRBD1 covers 7 bases. There are 18 residues in the CDR3. The trim removed 3 bases at V and 2 bases at J, leaving 16 bases unmatched. Germline CDR1 SGHNT, CDR2 YYREEE (reference sequence). CDR3 sequence reads: CASSSSLTGAPLNTEAFF. The CDR3 region has the DNA TGTGCCAGCAGCTCCTCCCTAACAGGGGCCCCGCTCAACACTGAAGCTTTCTTT.

A note on this clone: Other nucleotide sequences from this sample produce the same CDR3. This chain connects TRBV6-5 to TRBJ1-3, with 9 bases aligning to TRBD1. V shed 5 bases, J shed 3 bases, and the junction held 5 bases outside the gene matches. The CDR3 is 15 residues long. Germline CDR1 MNHEY, CDR2 SVGAGI. CDR3 residues: CASSPGQGNGNTIYF. The CDR3 DNA follows: TGTGCCAGCAGTCCGGGACAGGGTAATGGAAACACCATATATTTT.